Below are 21 T cell receptor beta chains sequenced from a single sample in a study of type 1 regulatory T cells (dated by TCRdb to the early 2020s). Which antigens these TCRs recognize remains unknown. TCRdb names Illumina MiSeq as the instrument used. TCRdb ran its own pipeline on the public reads, namely fastp trimming at Q25 and MiXCR clone calling, and kept in-frame beta chains. One record per CDR3 amino acid sequence lists the most common genes and DNA. The sample table lists about 62,000 distinct CDR3 sequences, roughly 60% of them with a count of one. Of the sample, approximately 1.8% falls within the top ten clones. Sequencing was carried out using cultured non-Tr1 T cells, either the whole culture or a sorted T cell fraction (not recorded which). The cell subset or site tag for this specimen amounts to: non-Tr1 population from the T-allo10 product. The receptors come from a human donor in good health.

This clonotype was recorded at least ten times. The CDR3 sequence is CASSLVAGNTGELFF. CDR3 nucleotides: TGTGCCAGCAGCTTAGTAGCGGGAAACACCGGGGAGCTGTTTTTT. V gene TRBV11-2 combines with J gene TRBJ2-2; TRBD2 agrees at 8 bases. Germline loops: CDR1 SGHAT, CDR2 FQNNGV. CDR3 size: 15 residues. Losses at the gene ends were 1 base for V and 2 bases for J; bases not matched to a gene: 0.

This rearrangement joins TRBV12-3 or TRBV12-4 to TRBJ2-7; perhaps TRBD2 as D (5 bases). The CDR3 length is 14 residues. V shed 7 bases and J shed 3 bases, with 16 bases lying between them. The CDR3 is CASTRTGQYYEQYF. CDR3 DNA sequence: TGTGCCAGCACCCGGACTGGCCAATACTACGAGCAGTACTTC.

The J gene is TRBJ2-6, the V gene TRBV5-1; D is perhaps TRBD1 (6 bases). Trimming cost V 0 bases and J 4 bases, with 8 bases left between them. The CDR3 contains 15 residues. Germline CDR1 reads SGHRS; CDR2 reads YFSETQ. CDR3 DNA sequence: TGCGCCAGCAGCTTGGCAGGACAGGGGGCCAACGTCCTGACTTTC. As protein: CASSLAGQGANVLTF.

This clonotype appeared a few times. DNA of the CDR3: TGTGCCACCAGCAGAACGGGGGGTTCGGGATATGGCTACACCTTC. Protein: CATSRTGGSGYGYTF. The rearrangement uses TRBV15 and TRBJ1-2; maybe TRBD1 (5 bases). The V gene's germline CDR1 is LNHNV and CDR2 YYDKDF (reference sequence). This CDR3 has 15 residues. V was shortened by 2 bases and J by 5 bases, with 15 bases between the two germline ends.

The chain recombines TRBV5-1 with TRBJ2-3, with D hard to call. Trimming stripped 6 bases from V and 3 bases from J, with 14 bases between. CDR3 length equals 14 residues. Germline V gives CDR1 SGHRS, CDR2 YFSETQ. The DNA for the CDR3 is TGCGCCAGCAACCTTCTGAGACCTACAGATACGCAGTATTTT. Translating gives CASNLLRPTDTQYF.

The rearrangement links TRBV5-1 to TRBJ2-2; 10 positions agree with TRBD2. The V segment lost 5 bases and the J segment 4 bases; nucleotides outside the gene matches: 5. The CDR3 runs 15 residues. Looked up from germline, CDR1 is SGHRS and CDR2 is YFSETQ. The chain's CDR3 is CASRSSGSVTGELFF. In DNA, the CDR3 is TGCGCCAGCAGATCTAGCGGGAGCGTCACCGGGGAGCTGTTTTTT.

V gene TRBV25-1 combines with J gene TRBJ2-7, with 7 bases identical to TRBD2. V dropped 9 bases and J dropped 3; count of bases not matched to a gene: 2. Germline V CDR1 and CDR2: MGHDK, SYGVNS. CDR3 length: 11 amino acids. Here the CDR3 DNA reads TGTGCCAGTGGGGGGGGCTACGAGCAGTACTTC. Encoded protein: CASGGGYEQYF.

The rearrangement links TRBV20-1 to TRBJ2-5, with a weak D call TRBD1 (5 bases). Germline values: CDR1 DFQATT, CDR2 SNEGSKA (reference sequence). The CDR3 length is 15 residues. Trimming removed 2 bases from V and 4 bases from J, with 17 bases in between. In DNA, the CDR3 is TGCAGTGCTAGAAGGAGCCAGGGAAGGGGAGAGACCCAGTACTTC. Translated: CSARRSQGRGETQYF.

The gene calls are TRBV4-2 and TRBJ1-3, with a weak D call TRBD1 (5 bases). Per germline, CDR1 LGHNA and CDR2 YNFKEQ. The V gene lost 0 bases and the J gene lost 4 bases, with 13 bases spanning the gap. The CDR3 length is 16 residues. The CDR3 DNA sequence: TGTGCCAGCAGCCAAGATGGGACGGAGGGGGGAAACACCATATATTTT. It specifies CASSQDGTEGGNTIYF.

V usage is TRBV20-1 and J usage is TRBJ2-7; no firm D call. Trimming shortened V by 5 bases and J by 1 base, and 27 bases separated the two germline ends. Germline V gene lookup returns CDR1 DFQATT and CDR2 SNEGSKA (reference sequence). The length of the CDR3 is 18 residues. Written as DNA, the CDR3 is TGCAGTGCTCCAACATCTACGGCTGGCTCCCTGGGGTCCTACGAGCAGTACTTC. It is translated as CSAPTSTAGSLGSYEQYF.

Only a few counts were recorded for this clonotype. This chain joins TRBV12-3 or TRBV12-4 and TRBJ2-3; D unresolved. This CDR3 is built from 11 residues. Trimming shortened V by 6 bases and J by 4 bases, and 5 bases separated the two germline ends. The CDR3: CASRRADTQYF. Written as DNA, the CDR3 is TGTGCCAGCAGACGAGCAGATACGCAGTATTTT.

The chain employs TRBV7-2 and TRBJ1-4; D gene ambiguous. The CDR3 extends over 13 amino acids. CDR1 is SGHTA and CDR2 is FQGNSA in the germline V gene. Trimming pared 6 bases from V and 8 bases from J, leaving 13 bases between. The CDR3 is CASSTYSAEKLFF. As DNA, the CDR3 is TGTGCCAGCAGTACTTACTCGGCAGAAAAACTGTTTTTT. The variable domain in full, completed from reference TRBV7-2 and TRBJ1-4, reads GAGVSQSPSNKVTEKGKDVELRCDPISGHTALYWYRQSLGQGLEFLIYFQGNSAPDKSGLPSDRFSAERTGGSVSTLTIQRTQQEDSAVYLCASSTYSAEKLFFGSGTQLSVL.

The genes are TRBV7-8 and TRBJ2-1; the D is unclear. Trimming took 2 bases from V and 10 from J, leaving 15 bases between them. From germline, CDR1 is SGHVS and CDR2 FQNEAQ. The CDR3 spans 14 residues. This CDR3 is CASSLRVPSAEQFF. In nucleotides, the CDR3 is TGTGCCAGCAGCTTAAGGGTTCCCTCGGCGGAGCAGTTCTTC.

This chain joins TRBV29-1 and TRBJ2-1, with 13 positions matching TRBD2. V was clipped by 4 bases and J by 9 bases; unmatched bases: 6. This CDR3 is built from 14 residues. Per germline, CDR1 SQVTM and CDR2 ANQGSEA. The CDR3 coding sequence is TGCAGCGTTGGACTAGCGGGAGGTACCGGTGAGCAGTTCTTC. Translated, it gives CSVGLAGGTGEQFF.

This clonotype was found once. This chain uses TRBV29-1 with TRBJ2-7; D remains unclear. Trimming took off 2 bases at V and 7 bases at J, with 15 bases between the two ends. Germline CDR1 SQVTM, CDR2 ANQGSEA. The CDR3 has 13 amino acids. In nucleotides, the CDR3 is TGCAGCGTTGAACCCACCAGGTCAGGAGAGCAGTACTTC. Protein sequence: CSVEPTRSGEQYF.

The chain combines TRBV20-1 with TRBJ2-5; D is perhaps TRBD2 (7 bases). V was shortened by 3 bases and J by 5 bases, with 16 bases between the two germline ends. The germline CDR1 and CDR2 sequences are DFQATT and SNEGSKA (reference sequence). The length of the CDR3 is 14 residues. The CDR3 spells CSASWRERGETQYF. Written as DNA, the CDR3 is TGCAGTGCTAGTTGGCGGGAGAGGGGGGAGACCCAGTACTTC.

V is TRBV6-5 and J is TRBJ2-6; a weak D match, TRBD1 (5 bases). Between the trimmed V and J ends, which lost 2 bases and 1 base, there was a span of 9 bases. CDR1 MNHEY and CDR2 SVGAGI come from the germline V gene. The CDR3 totals 16 residues. CDR3 DNA: TGTGCCAGCAGTTACCCAGGGTTTTCTGGGGCCAACGTCCTGACTTTC. This translates into CASSYPGFSGANVLTF.

The J gene is TRBJ2-7, the V gene TRBV6-5; the D gene is possibly TRBD2 (5 bases). This CDR3 has 13 residues. Germline lookup yields CDR1 MNHEY and CDR2 SVGAGI. V was pared by 7 bases and J by 3 bases, with 13 bases between. Here the CDR3 DNA reads TGTGCCAGCACCCTCGGACTGGGCTACGAGCAGTACTTC. Translated, it gives CASTLGLGYEQYF.

CDR3 nucleotides: TGTGCCAGCAACAATCAGCGGTCCCAAGAGACCCAGTACTTC. Protein product: CASNNQRSQETQYF. The chain has TRBV2 and TRBJ2-5; maybe TRBD2 (5 bases). The germline V and J ends were trimmed by 7 bases and 1 base, with 13 bases remaining between them. The germline V gene has CDR1 SNHLY and CDR2 FYNNEI. The CDR3 sequence is 14 residues long.

V is TRBV12-3 or TRBV12-4 and J is TRBJ2-2; maybe TRBD2 (6 bases). The CDR3 runs to 14 residues. V shed 3 bases and J shed 6 bases, with 11 bases lying between them. The CDR3 DNA sequence: TGTGCCAGCAGTTTCGGACTACAGGCCGGGGAGCTGTTTTTT. Its translation is CASSFGLQAGELFF.

This chain connects TRBV20-1 to TRBJ1-1; possibly TRBD1 for D (6 bases). The germline V gene encodes CDR1 DFQATT and CDR2 SNEGSKA (reference sequence). V was clipped by 4 bases and J by 6 bases, with 18 bases between them. CDR3 length: 14 residues. The CDR3 DNA sequence: TGCAGTGCTACCAACAGGGACGGGCGCCCTGAAGCTTTCTTT. This gives the protein CSATNRDGRPEAFF.